One and the same sample provided the 27 T cell receptor beta chains below, sequenced in a study of tumor-infiltrating lymphocytes in primary liver carcinoma. Using a constant-region primer together with ProtoScript II reverse transcriptase, TCR beta cDNA was made from about 500 ng of total RNA. Amplification in three nested multiplex PCR rounds with slightly modified ARM-PCR gave rise to TCR beta libraries. The opening two PCR rounds, around 9 cycles each, paired TRBV1-TRBV30 forward primers with a C-beta reverse primer. MiXCR was run by TCRdb on the multiplex PCR reads, yielding one entry per CDR3 protein. The repertoire includes over 250,000 distinct CDR3 sequences, 50% to 60% of them detected once, and approximately 17% sits in the top ten. Extraction also yielded germline DNA, while blood RNA was obtained from unsorted whole blood. The sample was peripheral blood. The receptors come from a woman aged 25-40 years with primary liver carcinoma and hepatitis B virus infection.

Comments on this clonotype: At one of its ends the junction is not consistent with the germline gene, which may arise from a read error. CDR3 region: CAGSFNGRQYGYTF. Here the CDR3 DNA reads TGTGCCGGCAGTTTTAATGGGAGACAGTATGGCTACACCTTC. This sequence joins TRBV12-3 or TRBV12-4 and TRBJ1-2, with D maybe TRBD1 (5 bases). The CDR3 is 14 amino acids.

The V gene is TRBV6-1, the J gene TRBJ2-7, with 16 bases that match TRBD2. The length of the CDR3 is 16 residues. Trimming took 6 bases from V and 4 from J; bases not matched to a gene: 6. From germline, CDR1 is MNHNS and CDR2 SASEGT. DNA for the CDR3: TGTGCCAGCAGCGGGACTAGCGGGAGGGACTTGTACGAGCAGTACTTC. Its translation is CASSGTSGRDLYEQYF.

This sequence joins TRBV29-1 and TRBJ2-5; 7 positions match TRBD2. The V gene end was trimmed by 3 bases and the J gene end by 6 bases; junction bases not matched to a gene: 10. Germline V gene sequence: CDR1 SQVTM, CDR2 ANQGSEA. The CDR3 length is 14 residues. The DNA of the CDR3 is TGCAGCGTTGATTTCGCGGGAGAGGGGAAGACCCAGTACTTC. Translated, it gives CSVDFAGEGKTQYF.

About this clonotype itself: This clone may be a read error of a much larger clone one base away. The J gene is TRBJ2-1, the V gene TRBV6-6; D is unclear. The CDR3 is 11 amino acids. Germline CDR1 and CDR2: MNHNY and SVGAGI (reference sequence). For the CDR3, the DNA is TGTGCCAGCAGTCCTTTGGATGATCAGTTCTTC. Translating gives CASSPLDDQFF.

About this clonotype: Just one base apart from a much larger clone, this may be a read error. This chain connects TRBV6-6 to TRBJ1-5; TRBD1 is a possible D gene (5 bases). From germline, CDR1 is MNHNY and CDR2 SVGAGI (reference sequence). Trimming removed 8 bases from V and 6 bases from J, with 14 bases in between. CDR3 length: 13 residues. CDR3 nucleotide sequence: TGTGCCAGCCGGGCAGGGTGGGGTCAGCCCCAGCATTTT. Its protein product is CASRAGWGQPQHF.

Ten or more counts support this clonotype. The chain joins TRBV11-2 to TRBJ2-7; tentatively, D is TRBD1 or TRBD2 (5 bases each). CDR3 length equals 13 residues. From germline, CDR1 is SGHAT and CDR2 FQNNGV. The ends were cut back, 4 bases at V and 7 bases at J, with 14 bases in the middle. This chain's CDR3 is CASSWDDGGEQYF. CDR3 DNA sequence: TGTGCCAGCAGCTGGGACGACGGCGGGGAGCAGTACTTC.

This chain links TRBV6-5 with TRBJ2-7, with TRBD1 matching 7 bases. Germline V gene sequence: CDR1 MNHEY, CDR2 SVGAGI. The CDR3 extends over 14 amino acids. Trimming removed 2 bases from V and 4 bases from J; junction bases left unmatched: 5. The CDR3 loop reads CASSYQDRRYEQYF. DNA of the CDR3: TGTGCCAGCAGTTACCAGGACAGGAGATACGAGCAGTACTTC.

At least ten counts were recorded for this clonotype. The chain employs TRBV12-3 or TRBV12-4 and TRBJ1-4, with TRBD1 identical over 7 bases. The trim removed 6 bases at V and 10 bases at J, leaving 11 bases unmatched. CDR3 length: 14 amino acids. The CDR3 spells CASRPSRDSGKLFF. CDR3 DNA sequence: TGTGCCAGCAGGCCGAGCCGGGACAGCGGAAAACTGTTTTTT.

This clonotype was detected ten times or more. The J gene is TRBJ2-5, the V gene TRBV11-2, with a tentative D call TRBD1 (6 bases). The CDR3 spans 14 residues. Looked up from germline, CDR1 is SGHAT and CDR2 is FQNNGV. V lost 5 bases and J 4 bases, leaving 14 bases between the germline ends. CDR3 sequence reads: CASSPPLDRETQYF. The CDR3 nucleotides read TGTGCCAGCAGCCCGCCTTTGGACAGAGAGACCCAGTACTTC.

V and J are TRBV28 and TRBJ2-3; the D gene could be TRBD1 or TRBD2 (5 bases each). The V end lost 5 bases, the J end lost 8 bases, and 35 bases lay between the germline ends. Germline loops: CDR1 MDHEN, CDR2 SYDVKM. The CDR3 consists of 20 residues. In DNA, the CDR3 is TGTGCCAGCAGTATACTGGGACGGCGTACTTTAATAGTCCCCAGTGGTACGCAGTATTTT. It translates to CASSILGRRTLIVPSGTQYF.

This rearrangement joins TRBV11-2 to TRBJ2-3; 9 positions match TRBD2. Germline V gene sequence: CDR1 SGHAT, CDR2 FQNNGV. J lost 4 bases, V lost 1 base, and 6 bases had no gene match. The CDR3 extends over 16 amino acids. The CDR3 is CASSLVQAGGADTQYF. In DNA, the CDR3 is TGTGCCAGCAGCTTAGTCCAAGCGGGAGGCGCAGATACGCAGTATTTT. The whole variable domain, remainder taken from reference TRBV11-2 and TRBJ2-3, is EAGVAQSPRYKIIEKRQSVAFWCNPISGHATLYWYQQILGQGPKLLIQFQNNGVVDDSQLPKDRFSAERLKGVDSTLKIQPAKLEDSAVYLCASSLVQAGGADTQYFGPGTRLTVL.

This clonotype has only a few counts. The chain is built from TRBV29-1 and TRBJ2-2, with TRBD1 as a possible D gene (6 bases). This CDR3 comprises 16 residues. Trimming pared 1 base from V and 5 bases from J, leaving 17 bases between. Germline CDR1 and CDR2: SQVTM and ANQGSEA. CDR3 residues: CSVEGLKQGKTGELFF. The CDR3 region has the DNA TGCAGCGTTGAAGGATTGAAACAGGGAAAAACCGGGGAGCTGTTTTTT.

The genes are TRBV6-2 or TRBV6-3 and TRBJ2-3, with 11 nucleotides matching TRBD2. Germline loops: CDR1 MNHEY, CDR2 SVGEGT. With 5 bases clipped from V and 8 bases from J, the junction kept 15 bases outside the gene matches. This CDR3 is built from 17 residues. The CDR3 DNA sequence: TGTGCCAGCAGTGCTATTCATAGCGGGAGGGCCCCCAGTACGCAGTATTTT. Amino acid sequence: CASSAIHSGRAPSTQYF.

V and J are TRBV6-1 and TRBJ2-7; TRBD1 matches at 7 bases. There are 14 residues in the CDR3. Losses at the gene ends were 5 bases for V and 7 bases for J; bases not matched to a gene: 11. The germline gives CDR1 MNHNS, CDR2 SASEGT. This CDR3 reads CASSKRSDRKEQYF. CDR3 in DNA: TGTGCCAGCAGTAAGCGATCGGACAGGAAGGAGCAGTACTTC.

This clonotype was seen repeatedly, ten times or more. The chain carries TRBV29-1 and TRBJ1-1, with a weak D call TRBD1 (5 bases). V lost 4 bases to trimming and J lost 0 bases, with 12 bases between them. This CDR3 is built from 14 residues. CDR1 and CDR2 from the germline V gene are SQVTM and ANQGSEA. This CDR3 is CSVVTQGLNTEAFF. CDR3 DNA: TGCAGCGTTGTAACCCAGGGCCTGAACACTGAAGCTTTCTTT.

For this clonotype: Just one base apart from a much larger clone, this may be a read error. The conserved phenylalanine or tryptophan is not found at the CDR3 terminus, so this likely reflects a read error. This rearrangement joins TRBV12-3 or TRBV12-4 to TRBJ2-7; 10 nucleotides agree with TRBD1. There are 12 residues in the CDR3. Trimming cost V 5 bases and J 5 bases; bases outside gene matches: 0. The CDR3 DNA reads TGTGCCAGCAGTGGGACAGGGGACGAGCAGTACATC. Its protein is CASSGTGDEQYI.

Comments on this clonotype: The CDR3 does not close with the conserved phenylalanine or tryptophan, likely indicating a read error. No DNA is shown, since the ends of the CDR3 on it are uncertain; the CDR3 is the one TCRdb lists. V usage is TRBV6-2 or TRBV6-3 and J usage is TRBJ1-5; the DNA was not used to check the table's D call, TRBD1. Germline V lookup: CDR1 MNHEY, CDR2 SVGEGT. The CDR3 is 17 amino acids in total, end residues counted. The chain's CDR3 is CASSHERDRVSNQPQRC.

In its sample, this clonotype was seen many times. V usage is TRBV6-5 and J usage is TRBJ1-2; TRBD1 matches 7 bases. V gave up 6 bases and J gave up 2 bases; unmatched junction bases: 3. The CDR3 length is 13 residues. Germline lookup yields CDR1 MNHEY and CDR2 SVGAGI. The chain's CDR3 is CASSEQGNYGYTF. CDR3 DNA: TGTGCCAGCAGCGAACAGGGGAACTATGGCTACACCTTC.

For this clonotype: This may be a read error, as it is one base from a much larger clone. This chain uses TRBV6-2 or TRBV6-3 with TRBJ2-7; 10 nucleotides match TRBD2. The CDR3 extends over 16 amino acids. J was trimmed by 5 bases and V by 8 bases; bases with no gene match: 15. Germline V lookup: CDR1 MNHEY, CDR2 SVGEGT. The CDR3 region has the DNA TGTGCCAGCCTGCGGGTATCGGGACTAGCGTACCACGAGCAGTACTTC. It is translated as CASLRVSGLAYHEQYF.

With regard to this clonotype: Being one base from a much bigger clone, this may be a read error. J is TRBJ2-5 and V is TRBV12-3 or TRBV12-4; D is ambiguous. Trimming removed 8 bases from V and 5 bases from J, with 9 bases in between. The CDR3 has 11 amino acids. The CDR3 loop reads CASRDAETQYF. The CDR3 region has the DNA TGTGCCAGCCGAGATGCTGAGACCCAGTACTTC.

The V call is TRBV5-6, the J call TRBJ1-5; no firm D call. Germline values: CDR1 SGHDT, CDR2 YYEEEE. With 4 bases removed from V and 3 bases from J, the gap between germline ends came to 8 bases. The CDR3 is 13 residues long. In DNA, the CDR3 is TGTGCCAGCAGCAGGAGCCCCAATCAGCCCCAGCATTTT. Its protein is CASSRSPNQPQHF. The full variable domain, in which reference TRBV5-6 and TRBJ1-5 provide the parts outside the CDR3, is DAGVTQSPTHLIKTRGQQVTLRCSPKSGHDTVSWYQQALGQGPQFIFQYYEEEERQRGNFPDRFSGHQFPNYSSELNVNALLLGDSALYLCASSRSPNQPQHFGDGTRLSIL.

About this clonotype itself: A junction boundary mismatches the germline segment, possibly from a read error. The CDR3 nucleotides are TGTGCCAGCTCACCCCTGACTAGCGGGGAACCTCGGGAGCATTACTTC. It codes for CASSPLTSGEPREHYF. The chain links TRBV18 to TRBJ2-7; 11 bases are a match to TRBD2. The CDR3 length is 16 residues. CDR1 is KGHSH and CDR2 is LQKENI in the germline V gene.

This clonotype was detected a few times. Compared with germline, one end of the junction differs, possibly owing to a read error. This sequence joins TRBV29-1 and TRBJ2-7; D may be TRBD2 (7 bases). The CDR3 has 13 amino acids. CDR1 SQVTM and CDR2 ANQGSEA come from the germline V gene. The CDR3 region is CSVLGGGPSKHYF. Written as DNA, the CDR3 is TGCAGCGTCCTGGGGGGGGGGCCAAGCAAGCACTACTTC.

The chain couples TRBV4-3 to TRBJ2-7; weak D call: TRBD1 (5 bases). The CDR3 loop spans 14 amino acids. The germline V and J ends were trimmed by 1 base and 4 bases, with 11 bases remaining between them. Germline lookup yields CDR1 LGHNA and CDR2 YSLEER. CDR3 bases: TGCGCCAGCAGCCAAGGGACAAGGTATTACGAGCAGTACTTC. It yields the protein CASSQGTRYYEQYF.

The V gene is TRBV29-1, the J gene TRBJ1-2, with D maybe TRBD1 (5 bases). Trimming cost V 4 bases and J 1 base, with 13 bases left between them. The CDR3 is made up of 14 amino acids. Germline V gives CDR1 SQVTM, CDR2 ANQGSEA. The CDR3: CSVGRGGGNYGYTF. The CDR3 DNA reads as TGCAGCGTTGGGCGGGGCGGCGGTAACTATGGCTACACCTTC. Full variable domain (remainder filled in from reference TRBV29-1 and TRBJ1-2): SAVISQKPSRDICQRGTSLTIQCQVDSQVTMMFWYRQQPGQSLTLIATANQGSEATYESGFVIDKFPISRPNLTFSTLTVSNMSPEDSSIYLCSVGRGGGNYGYTFGSGTRLTVV.

Concerning this clonotype: Lacking the conserved final phenylalanine or tryptophan, this CDR3 likely reflects a read error. The limits of the CDR3 on the DNA are not certain, so only TCRdb's listed CDR3 is given. The J gene is TRBJ2-7, the V gene TRBV18; the table calls TRBD1, which could not be checked here. Germline CDR1 is KGHSH and CDR2 is LQKENI. The CDR3 adds up to 15 amino acids, both ends counted. The CDR3 protein is CASSPGRAHSYEHYL.

V and J are TRBV6-2 or TRBV6-3 and TRBJ2-3; the D is unclear. The V end was cut by 4 bases, the J end by 2 bases, with 13 bases between. CDR1 is MNHEY and CDR2 is SVGEGT in the germline V gene. The length of the CDR3 is 15 residues. In nucleotides, the CDR3 is TGTGCCAGCAGTTCTCTAGGGATAGTCACAGATACGCAGTATTTT. It specifies CASSSLGIVTDTQYF.